This entry lists 16 T cell receptor beta chains sequenced from one sample in a study of early T cells in non-severe SARS-CoV-2 infection (dated by TCRdb to the early 2020s). Library construction relied on 5' RACE. The listed sequencing device is NextSeq 500. The public reads were run again by TCRdb, first through fastp at Q25 and then through MiXCR, and only productive beta chains were kept. Every distinct CDR3 protein forms one entry, paired with its most common genes and DNA. The sample table shows approximately 70,000 distinct CDR3 sequences, and 12% are seen once. Roughly a sixth of the sample belongs to the ten largest clones. The source material was whole blood, sampled at baseline. Every receptor here comes from an adult who was a healthcare worker with PCR-confirmed SARS-CoV-2 infection or an uninfected control (not recorded which). The donor label of this sample is uncertain.

This clonotype has at least ten counts. The chain has TRBV6-5 and TRBJ1-1, with D uncertain. Looked up from germline, CDR1 is MNHEY and CDR2 is SVGAGI. The CDR3 runs to 12 residues. Trimming took off 7 bases at V and 0 bases at J, with 6 bases between the two ends. The DNA of the CDR3 is TGTGCCAGCAAGGCGCTGAACACTGAAGCTTTCTTT. Amino acid sequence: CASKALNTEAFF.

This clonotype was detected many times. CDR3 region: CASSRDPLAGESEQYF. The CDR3 DNA reads as TGTGCCAGCAGCCGGGATCCTCTAGCGGGAGAAAGCGAGCAGTACTTC. V gene TRBV4-2 combines with J gene TRBJ2-7, with 10 positions matching TRBD2. The CDR3 extends over 16 amino acids. V lost 4 bases, J lost 6 bases, and 12 bases stayed unmatched. CDR1 is LGHNA, CDR2 YNFKEQ, per germline.

This clonotype was found many times. The V and J genes are TRBV11-2 and TRBJ2-5, with TRBD2 as a possible D gene (6 bases). The V gene lost 1 base and the J gene lost 4 bases, with 10 bases spanning the gap. Germline assignment: CDR1 SGHAT and CDR2 FQNNGV. CDR3 length: 14 residues. CDR3 loop: CASSLVGGIETQYF. CDR3 nucleotide sequence: TGTGCCAGCAGCTTAGTCGGCGGGATAGAGACCCAGTACTTC.

V and J are TRBV10-3 and TRBJ2-5, with 10 bases that match TRBD1. Germline lookup yields CDR1 ENHRY and CDR2 SYGVKD. The CDR3 length is 13 residues. V lost 7 bases and J lost 5; bases outside the gene matches: 4. The CDR3 loop is CAITRDRGETQYF. CDR3 coding DNA: TGTGCCATCACTAGGGACAGGGGTGAGACCCAGTACTTC.

J is TRBJ2-7 and V is TRBV5-1; TRBD1 aligns across 8 bases. CDR1 SGHRS and CDR2 YFSETQ come from the germline V gene. This CDR3 has 13 amino acids. The V gene end was trimmed by 4 bases and the J gene end by 5 bases; junction bases not matched to a gene: 5. The CDR3 DNA reads as TGCGCCAGCAGCCCTGACAGGGGTCACGAGCAGTACTTC. The encoded protein is CASSPDRGHEQYF.

This clonotype was observed a few times. The chain links TRBV7-9 to TRBJ1-1, with D uncertain. Trimming pared 6 bases from V and 7 bases from J, leaving 9 bases between. From germline, CDR1 is SEHNR and CDR2 FQNEAQ (reference sequence). The CDR3 extends over 11 amino acids. The CDR3 DNA reads TGTGCCAGCAGTACGGCAGTTGAAGCTTTCTTT. This gives the protein CASSTAVEAFF.

The chain uses TRBV6-1 and TRBJ1-2; D is undetermined. V lost 2 bases and J 4 bases, leaving 14 bases between the germline ends. In germline, CDR1 is MNHNS, CDR2 SASEGT. The CDR3 loop spans 15 amino acids. In nucleotides, the CDR3 is TGTGCCAGCAGTGAATCAGCAGGAGTCGGCTATGGCTACACCTTC. The encoded protein is CASSESAGVGYGYTF.

This clonotype was seen only a few times. The J gene is TRBJ1-4, the V gene TRBV4-1; D not certain. This CDR3 spans 13 amino acids. The V end lost 6 bases, the J end lost 4 bases, and 9 bases lay between the germline ends. Germline V lookup: CDR1 MGHRA, CDR2 YSYEKL. The CDR3 DNA is TGCGCCAGCAGTCTTCAGGATAATGAAAAACTGTTTTTT. This codes for CASSLQDNEKLFF.

This clonotype was observed a handful of times. The chain joins TRBV4-1 to TRBJ2-3; tentatively, D is TRBD2 (6 bases). Per germline, CDR1 MGHRA and CDR2 YSYEKL. Trimming left V 1 base short and J 6 bases short, with 17 bases between. This CDR3 has 16 amino acids. The CDR3 is CASSQGYGIGGDTQYF. The CDR3 nucleotides are TGCGCCAGCAGCCAAGGGTACGGGATTGGGGGGGATACGCAGTATTTT.

The chain couples TRBV5-1 to TRBJ1-1; 7 positions match TRBD1. Germline CDR1 is SGHRS and CDR2 is YFSETQ. J lost 0 bases, V lost 4 bases, and 9 bases had no gene match. The CDR3 runs to 16 residues. The CDR3 DNA reads TGCGCCAGCAGCCCTCTGACTCAGGGGGTGAACACTGAAGCTTTCTTT. Translating it yields CASSPLTQGVNTEAFF. Full variable domain (remainder filled in from reference TRBV5-1 and TRBJ1-1): KAGVTQTPRYLIKTRGQQVTLSCSPISGHRSVSWYQQTPGQGLQFLFEYFSETQRNKGNFPGRFSGRQFSNSRSEMNVSTLELGDSALYLCASSPLTQGVNTEAFFGQGTRLTVV.

This clonotype was observed a handful of times. The chain carries TRBV12-3 or TRBV12-4 and TRBJ2-1; D is ambiguous. V lost 3 bases to trimming and J lost 9 bases, with 9 bases between them. The CDR3 is made up of 12 amino acids. In DNA form, the CDR3 reads TGTGCCAGCAGTTTCGGTGTTCCTGAGCAGTTCTTC. This codes for CASSFGVPEQFF.

This clonotype turned up a few times. This sequence joins TRBV7-8 and TRBJ2-3; D ambiguous. The CDR3 totals 17 residues. Trimming left V 2 bases short and J 4 bases short, with 19 bases between. Germline V gives CDR1 SGHVS, CDR2 FQNEAQ. DNA of the CDR3: TGTGCCAGCAGCTTAAACTTTTTCGGAGTGATAGCAGATACGCAGTATTTT. Translated: CASSLNFFGVIADTQYF.

This clonotype was seen ten or more times. V usage is TRBV6-1 and J usage is TRBJ1-5; 7 nucleotides agree with TRBD1. CDR3 length: 17 amino acids. V lost 5 bases to trimming and J lost 2 bases; unmatched junction nucleotides: 12. Germline loops: CDR1 MNHNS, CDR2 SASEGT. The chain's CDR3 is CASSPKRGGTGNQPQHF. For the CDR3, the DNA is TGTGCCAGCAGTCCCAAGCGAGGGGGCACGGGCAATCAGCCCCAGCATTTT.

This clonotype was observed many times. The chain is built from TRBV20-1 and TRBJ2-7; 13 bases match TRBD2. V gave up 7 bases and J gave up 1 base; unmatched junction bases: 4. The CDR3 sequence is 14 residues long. Germline CDR1 DFQATT, CDR2 SNEGSKA (reference sequence). The CDR3 DNA is TGCAGTGGACTACTAGCGGGAGGGTCCTACGAGCAGTACTTC. Translation gives CSGLLAGGSYEQYF.

The chain links TRBV20-1 to TRBJ2-7; 8 nucleotides line up with TRBD2. The CDR3 is 14 amino acids. Germline CDR1 reads DFQATT; CDR2 reads SNEGSKA (reference sequence). Trimming cost V 6 bases and J 6 bases; bases outside gene matches: 13. The CDR3: CSAEGREAPPEQYF. The CDR3 DNA sequence: TGCAGTGCCGAGGGGCGGGAGGCCCCCCCCGAGCAGTACTTC.

This clonotype was seen a few times. V is TRBV11-2 and J is TRBJ2-1; D is uncertain. V gave up 4 bases and J gave up 10 bases, with 8 bases separating them. This CDR3 has 11 residues. The germline gives CDR1 SGHAT, CDR2 FQNNGV. The CDR3 is CASSSSGEQFF. The DNA of the CDR3 is TGTGCCAGCAGCTCCTCTGGCGAGCAGTTCTTC. The whole variable domain, remainder taken from reference TRBV11-2 and TRBJ2-1, is EAGVAQSPRYKIIEKRQSVAFWCNPISGHATLYWYQQILGQGPKLLIQFQNNGVVDDSQLPKDRFSAERLKGVDSTLKIQPAKLEDSAVYLCASSSSGEQFFGPGTRLTVL.